Given below is one T cell receptor (beta chain) in context. This clone was counted at least ten times. Its antigen remains undetermined. There are no base qualities to consult, and no much larger clone falls within one base. Participants in the prospective study were enrolled through a virtual design, were aged 18 to 89 years, and lived in roughly 25 United States geographic areas. In the prospective study, participants were assigned to cohorts based on the clinical history participants reported in a screening survey and a study questionnaire. Each participant in the prospective study had whole blood, serum and a nasopharyngeal or oropharyngeal swab collected by mobile phlebotomists. Participants in the prospective study had the option to provide additional blood draws and questionnaires over a roughly 2-month period. Prospective study blood samples were shipped either frozen or at room temperature before DNA extraction.

The germline V gene provides CDR1 SGHVS and CDR2 FQNEAQ. The CDR3 holds 18 amino acids from the cysteine to the phenylalanine. Solely the CDR3 DNA is kept, with 54 bases framed from the first base. V loses 1 base at its end and J loses 4 bases; junction bases beyond the gene matches: 12. This sample is drawn from a study of blood T cell repertoires in COVID-19 (dated by TCRdb to 2020 to 2021). General notes on the study: Samples covering the acute and convalescent phases of COVID-19 were provided by collaborators in the United States, Italy and Spain. The material from the prospective study consisted of cDNA or gDNA derived from T cells, B-cell-depleted T cells, or PBMCs. The dataset comprised deeply sampled blood TCRbeta repertoires from subjects exposed to, actively infected with, or recovered from COVID-19. The repertoires were released in a freely available public database intended as a resource for research on the immune response to SARS-CoV-2. Samples came from the ongoing ImmuneRACE study (first 160 participants) plus 1,254 subjects from 6 global collaborators. Nearly every sample came with metadata listing a de-identified subject ID, COVID-19 status, age in years and sex. Where HLA class I and class II types were available, the types were taken from metadata supplied by the sample provider, not from assay-based typing.

TCRbeta CDR3 regions were amplified from genomic DNA using the immunoSEQ Assay, a bias-controlled multiplex PCR. Concerning the study's data processing: The number of nucleated cells in each sample was estimated from the amplification of reference gene primers within the assay. To quantify the absolute abundance of each unique TCRbeta CDR3 rearrangement, sequence reads were collapsed and filtered. For each sample, productive Simpson clonality was calculated as the square root of Simpson's diversity index across productive rearrangements. The table comes from immuneACCESS by way of TCRdb, which keeps in-frame sequences with V and J called. Part of the clones is missing from these tables; in studies checked, under half for an unresolved V gene and the rest for unknown reasons. D and trimming come from the DNA, and the V and J calls and clone size come from that table. The sample table contains 200,000 to 300,000 clones; only one count was recorded for approximately 86% of them. The biggest ten clones account for 2.5% to 3.5% of the sample.

Overall study outcomes, separate from this receptor: How much clinical and demographic metadata was included differed by source and by participant, and the metadata was provided uncurated.

This receptor was obtained from a woman aged 40-49 years with acute COVID-19. Sequenced sample: PBMCs or T cells enriched from blood (not recorded which). The sequence links TRBV7-8 to TRBJ2-4; TRBD2 aligns with 8 central bases. The nucleotides are TGTGCCAGCAGCTTAGGAGGAGGTTGGGCTAGCGGGAAAAACATTCAGTACTTC. Its protein reads: CASSLGGGWASGKNIQYF.